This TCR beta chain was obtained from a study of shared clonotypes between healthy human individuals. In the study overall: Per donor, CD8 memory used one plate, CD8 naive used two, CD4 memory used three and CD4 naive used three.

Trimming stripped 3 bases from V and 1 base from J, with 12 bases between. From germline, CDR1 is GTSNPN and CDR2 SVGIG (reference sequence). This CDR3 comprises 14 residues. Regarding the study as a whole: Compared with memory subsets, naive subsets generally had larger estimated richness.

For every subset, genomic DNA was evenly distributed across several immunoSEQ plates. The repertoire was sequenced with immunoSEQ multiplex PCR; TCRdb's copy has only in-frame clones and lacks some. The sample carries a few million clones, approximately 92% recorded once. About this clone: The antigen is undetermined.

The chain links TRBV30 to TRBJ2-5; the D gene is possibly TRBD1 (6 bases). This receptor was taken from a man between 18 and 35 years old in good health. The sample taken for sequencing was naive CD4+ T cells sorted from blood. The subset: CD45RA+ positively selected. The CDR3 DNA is TGTGCCTGGAGGCAAACAGGGATCCAAGAGACCCAGTACTTC. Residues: CAWRQTGIQETQYF.